The 20 T cell receptor beta chains below all came from one sample that was sequenced in a study of beta chain features in type 1 diabetes. Overall study results and limits: All four CD4+ subsets from Type 1 diabetes patients carried moderately but significantly shorter TCRB CDR3s.

Their antigen targets remain unknown. Expressed TCRB transcripts got sequenced, as all isolated RNA was reverse transcribed. The repertoire was sequenced with immunoSEQ multiplex PCR; TCRdb's copy has only in-frame clones and lacks some. The table shows about 15,000 clones, with approximately 69% occurring only once. Sequenced: stem cell memory CD4+ T cells from blood. The receptors originated from a woman under 30 with type 1 diabetes.

The V gene is TRBV2, the J gene TRBJ2-1, with 11 bases that match TRBD2. This CDR3 has 15 amino acids. Trimming took 8 bases from V and 6 from J; bases not matched to a gene: 9. Germline CDR1 reads SNHLY; CDR2 reads FYNNEI. CDR3 loop: CASAALAGAFNEQFF. The CDR3 DNA reads as TGTGCCAGCGCCGCACTAGCGGGGGCCTTCAATGAGCAGTTCTTC.

This clone was observed a few times. The CDR3 loop reads CASSKKTSGRPQNTGELFF. The CDR3 nucleotides are TGTGCCAGCAGCAAAAAGACTAGCGGGCGACCTCAGAACACCGGGGAGCTGTTTTTT. V is TRBV7-9 and J is TRBJ2-2, with TRBD2 matching 10 bases. The CDR3 spans 19 residues. With V trimmed by 5 bases and J by 1 base, 13 bases remained unmatched. Germline CDR1 reads SEHNR; CDR2 reads FQNEAQ (reference sequence).

V is TRBV7-2 and J is TRBJ2-3; no definite D call. The germline V and J ends were trimmed by 2 bases and 0 bases, with 9 bases remaining between them. Germline CDR1 and CDR2: SGHTA and FQGNSA. The CDR3 has 15 residues. The CDR3 protein is CASSLLRISTDTQYF. The DNA for the CDR3 is TGTGCCAGCAGCTTACTGAGGATCAGCACAGATACGCAGTATTTT.

The gene calls are TRBV6-1 and TRBJ1-1, with unresolved D. This CDR3 contains 16 residues. The germline gives CDR1 MNHNS, CDR2 SASEGT. V lost 4 bases and J 3 bases, leaving 18 bases between the germline ends. CDR3 nucleotides: TGTGCCAGCAGTGTGTCTCCTCAACTCCCGTACACTGAAGCTTTCTTT. Its translation is CASSVSPQLPYTEAFF.

The J gene is TRBJ2-3, the V gene TRBV7-2; TRBD2 agrees at 12 bases. V lost 1 base, J lost 5 bases, and 10 bases stayed unmatched. Germline values: CDR1 SGHTA, CDR2 FQGNSA. The CDR3 is 18 amino acids. The CDR3 sequence is CASSLVRASGGAGDTQYF. The CDR3 DNA reads TGTGCCAGCAGCTTAGTTCGGGCTAGCGGGGGGGCTGGAGATACGCAGTATTTT.

The chain links TRBV5-4 to TRBJ2-1, with D perhaps TRBD1 (7 bases). The CDR3 loop spans 17 amino acids. The V gene lost 4 bases and the J gene lost 3 bases, with 20 bases spanning the gap. Germline V gene lookup returns CDR1 SGHNT and CDR2 YYREEE (reference sequence). In DNA, the CDR3 is TGTGCCAGCAGCCGGGGGCCCACAGGGGAGAGCTACAATGAGCAGTTCTTC. It is translated as CASSRGPTGESYNEQFF.

The chain couples TRBV30 to TRBJ1-1; possible D gene TRBD1, 5 bases. This CDR3 spans 14 amino acids. Germline V lookup: CDR1 GTSNPN, CDR2 SVGIG (reference sequence). The V end lost 3 bases, the J end lost 4 bases, and 15 bases lay between the germline ends. CDR3 coding DNA: TGTGCCTGGAGGGGGGGAAAGGGTGCCACTGAAGCTTTCTTT. It specifies CAWRGGKGATEAFF.

This chain links TRBV6-5 with TRBJ2-7; TRBD2 agrees at 8 bases. Germline CDR1 reads MNHEY; CDR2 reads SVGAGI. With 5 bases clipped from V and 0 bases from J, the junction kept 3 bases outside the gene matches. This CDR3 is 14 amino acids long. The CDR3 reads CASSRAGASYEQYF. The DNA of the CDR3 is TGTGCCAGCAGTCGAGCGGGGGCCTCCTACGAGCAGTACTTC.

The chain uses TRBV2 and TRBJ2-3, with a possible D match to TRBD2 (6 bases). CDR3 length equals 14 residues. Germline CDR1 SNHLY, CDR2 FYNNEI. The V gene lost 4 bases and the J gene lost 4 bases, with 12 bases spanning the gap. In DNA form, the CDR3 reads TGTGCCAGCAGTGCTAGCGTCGGGGCAGATACGCAGTATTTT. Translating gives CASSASVGADTQYF.

This clone appeared once. The chain couples TRBV2 to TRBJ1-5; tentatively, D is TRBD1 (5 bases). In germline, CDR1 is SNHLY, CDR2 FYNNEI. V lost 7 bases and J lost 2, with 12 bases in between. The CDR3 consists of 14 residues. CDR3 nucleotide sequence: TGTGCCAGCATTGGGCAGGGTGGCAATCAGCCCCAGCATTTT. Translation: CASIGQGGNQPQHF.

V gene TRBV2 combines with J gene TRBJ1-2; 8 nucleotides agree with TRBD1. CDR1 SNHLY and CDR2 FYNNEI come from the germline V gene. V lost 5 bases to trimming and J lost 2 bases; unmatched junction nucleotides: 1. The CDR3 runs 13 residues. This CDR3 is CASSRTGNYGYTF. CDR3 coding DNA: TGTGCCAGCAGTCGGACAGGGAACTATGGCTACACCTTC.

This clone was seen only a few times. The rearrangement links TRBV6-5 to TRBJ2-7; the match to TRBD2 covers 7 bases. Germline trimming cut 0 bases from V and 0 bases from J; bases unmatched to any gene: 2. This CDR3 is 15 amino acids long. CDR1 is MNHEY and CDR2 is SVGAGI in the germline V gene. CDR3 in amino acids: CASSYSGGSSYEQYF. The CDR3 nucleotides read TGTGCCAGCAGTTACTCGGGGGGGTCCTCCTACGAGCAGTACTTC.

The chain combines TRBV9 with TRBJ2-3; TRBD2 is a possible D gene (6 bases). V lost 2 bases and J 3 bases, leaving 16 bases between the germline ends. The CDR3 consists of 16 residues. Germline V gene lookup returns CDR1 SGDLS and CDR2 YYNGEE. The CDR3 DNA follows: TGTGCCAGCAGCGTCGGATTAGCGGAGGTAACAGATACGCAGTATTTT. Residues: CASSVGLAEVTDTQYF.

This sequence joins TRBV30 and TRBJ1-1; D is unresolved. CDR3 size: 12 residues. With 5 bases removed from V and 8 bases from J, the gap between germline ends came to 15 bases. Germline V gives CDR1 GTSNPN, CDR2 SVGIG (reference sequence). This CDR3 reads CAWAGNVNEAFF. In DNA, the CDR3 is TGTGCCTGGGCCGGGAACGTCAACGAAGCTTTCTTT.

The chain couples TRBV27 to TRBJ1-4; 8 bases match TRBD1. The ends lost 6 bases at V and 5 bases at J; junction bases unmatched: 5. Germline CDR1 is MNHEY and CDR2 is SMNVEV (reference sequence). The CDR3 extends over 14 amino acids. The CDR3 DNA follows: TGTGCCAGCAGCTGGACAGGGACCAATGAAAAACTGTTTTTT. Its protein product is CASSWTGTNEKLFF.

The chain is built from TRBV28 and TRBJ2-3; 8 bases align to TRBD2. Germline lookup yields CDR1 MDHEN and CDR2 SYDVKM. The CDR3 spans 16 residues. V trimming: 6 bases; J trimming: 4 bases; junction bases outside the gene matches: 12. The CDR3 protein is CASRSGTRGGSDTQYF. The CDR3 DNA reads TGTGCCAGCAGAAGCGGGACTAGAGGAGGTTCAGATACGCAGTATTTT. The full variable domain, rest sourced from reference TRBV28 and TRBJ2-3, is DVKVTQSSRYLVKRTGEKVFLECVQDMDHENMFWYRQDPGLGLRLIYFSYDVKMKEKGDIPEGYSVSREKKERFSLILESASTNQTSMYLCASRSGTRGGSDTQYFGPGTRLTVL.

The chain uses TRBV14 and TRBJ2-2; no firm D call. The CDR3 contains 13 residues. Germline values: CDR1 SGHDN, CDR2 FVKESK. V shed 4 bases and J shed 5 bases, with 8 bases lying between them. The CDR3 DNA reads TGTGCCAGCAGCCCTCGACTGACCGGGGAGCTGTTTTTT. This translates into CASSPRLTGELFF.

This clone was detected a few times. The rearrangement links TRBV4-1 to TRBJ2-5; 7 bases are a match to TRBD2. Germline CDR1 reads MGHRA; CDR2 reads YSYEKL. V shed 4 bases and J 5 bases; nucleotides not matched to a gene: 10. This CDR3 is 15 amino acids long. In nucleotides, the CDR3 is TGCGCCAGCAGCCTAGACTTCGGGGGAGGGGAGACCCAGTACTTC. Residues: CASSLDFGGGETQYF.

The chain combines TRBV28 with TRBJ2-1; TRBD2 matches 8 bases. The trim removed 5 bases at V and 9 bases at J, leaving 15 bases unmatched. CDR1 and CDR2 from the germline V gene are MDHEN and SYDVKM. This CDR3 is built from 16 residues. The CDR3 coding sequence is TGTGCCAGCAGTCCACCGCGGACTAGCTTTAGGGGTGAGCAGTTCTTC. Its protein is CASSPPRTSFRGEQFF.

J is TRBJ2-5 and V is TRBV7-9; 9 nucleotides line up with TRBD1. The CDR3 runs 14 residues. V lost 5 bases to trimming and J lost 5 bases; unmatched junction nucleotides: 6. Germline V gene sequence: CDR1 SEHNR, CDR2 FQNEAQ (reference sequence). The chain's CDR3 is CASSPGQGHETQYF. The CDR3 bases are TGTGCCAGCAGCCCGGGACAGGGTCACGAGACCCAGTACTTC.